Below, 10 T cell receptor beta chains from the same sample are listed, as sequenced in a study of cytomegalovirus exposure and HLA in healthy donors. Vbeta (60) and Jbeta (13) primers were used in the PCR. The data were produced by immunoSEQ multiplex PCR, yet TCRdb's version contains in-frame clones alone and is incomplete. Of about 140,000 clones listed, about 80% are singletons. The sample taken for sequencing was PBMCs. Every receptor here comes from a male donor in good health and CMV-seropositive.

The chain carries TRBV25-1 and TRBJ1-1, with 9 bases matching TRBD1. Trimming cost V 5 bases and J 3 bases; bases outside gene matches: 4. From germline, CDR1 is MGHDK and CDR2 SYGVNS. The length of the CDR3 is 14 residues. The CDR3 loop is CASSTDRGYTEAFF. The CDR3 region has the DNA TGTGCCAGCAGTACCGACAGGGGGTACACTGAAGCTTTCTTT.

This chain uses TRBV18 with TRBJ1-6; 7 bases are shared with TRBD1. V dropped 2 bases and J dropped 6; count of bases not matched to a gene: 7. This CDR3 is 16 amino acids long. Germline CDR1 is KGHSH and CDR2 is LQKENI. CDR3 amino acids: CASSPRGQDSNSPLHF. CDR3 coding DNA: TGTGCCAGCTCACCAAGAGGACAGGATAGTAATTCACCCCTCCACTTT.

This clone was found a few times. The chain carries TRBV29-1 and TRBJ1-1; 7 bases map to TRBD1. V trimming: 6 bases; J trimming: 6 bases; junction bases outside the gene matches: 7. Per the germline V gene, CDR1 is SQVTM and CDR2 is ANQGSEA. CDR3 length: 12 amino acids. The CDR3 DNA sequence: TGCAGCGTAGCCCTTGACAGGGCTGAAGCTTTCTTT. It yields the protein CSVALDRAEAFF.

The V and J genes are TRBV29-1 and TRBJ1-2; tentative D call: TRBD1 (5 bases). Trimming shortened V by 7 bases and J by 7 bases, and 16 bases separated the two germline ends. The CDR3 extends over 12 amino acids. CDR1 is SQVTM, CDR2 ANQGSEA, per germline. The CDR3 sequence is CSAEGHGGGYTF. The DNA for the CDR3 is TGCAGCGCTGAGGGCCACGGGGGTGGCTACACCTTC.

The rearrangement joins TRBV2 to TRBJ1-2; 7 bases are a match to TRBD1. In germline, CDR1 is SNHLY, CDR2 FYNNEI. V gave up 5 bases and J gave up 5 bases; unmatched junction bases: 11. The CDR3 is 15 amino acids. The CDR3 region has the DNA TGTGCCAGCAGTCACACGGGACAGAGCATTTATGGCTACACCTTC. Its translation is CASSHTGQSIYGYTF.

The rearrangement links TRBV18 to TRBJ2-1; maybe TRBD1 (5 bases). Germline V gene sequence: CDR1 KGHSH, CDR2 LQKENI. The V end was cut by 0 bases, the J end by 9 bases, with 18 bases between. This CDR3 is 16 amino acids long. The CDR3 loop is CASSPPMGPASGEQFF. In nucleotides, the CDR3 is TGTGCCAGCTCACCACCTATGGGGCCTGCATCGGGTGAGCAGTTCTTC. The variable domain in full, completed from reference TRBV18 and TRBJ2-1, reads NAGVMQNPRHLVRRRGQEARLRCSPMKGHSHVYWYRQLPEEGLKFMVYLQKENIIDESGMPKERFSAEFPKEGPSILRIQQVVRGDSAAYFCASSPPMGPASGEQFFGPGTRLTVL.

The chain uses TRBV28 and TRBJ2-1; 7 bases align to TRBD2. V shed 2 bases and J 1 base; nucleotides not matched to a gene: 8. CDR1 is MDHEN, CDR2 SYDVKM, per germline. The length of the CDR3 is 17 residues. The chain's CDR3 is CASSLPWQGGSYNEQFF. DNA for the CDR3: TGTGCCAGCAGTTTACCGTGGCAGGGAGGGTCCTACAATGAGCAGTTCTTC.

Concerning this clone itself: One junction end disagrees with the germline gene, perhaps due to a read error. The chain is built from TRBV30 and TRBJ2-7; 9 bases are a match to TRBD1. CDR1 is GTSNPN, CDR2 SVGIG, per germline (reference sequence). CDR3 size: 13 residues. The DNA for the CDR3 is TGTGCCGGATCCGGGACAGGGTTCTACGAGCAGTCCTTC. It codes for CAGSGTGFYEQSF.

This chain connects TRBV19 to TRBJ2-1; TRBD2 matches 7 bases. CDR3 length: 15 residues. Germline trimming cut 6 bases from V and 0 bases from J; bases unmatched to any gene: 5. In germline, CDR1 is LNHDA, CDR2 SQIVND (reference sequence). This CDR3 is CASSPWEGSYNEQFF. CDR3 nucleotides: TGTGCCAGTAGCCCCTGGGAGGGCTCCTACAATGAGCAGTTCTTC.

This clone has only one observation. This chain joins TRBV10-3 and TRBJ1-4; 7 bases match TRBD1. Germline V gives CDR1 ENHRY, CDR2 SYGVKD. The CDR3 is 16 residues long. V was pared by 4 bases and J by 0 bases, with 5 bases of the junction left unmatched. The CDR3 spells CAISGGQVATNEKLFF. In DNA, the CDR3 is TGTGCCATCAGTGGTGGACAGGTCGCAACTAATGAAAAACTGTTTTTT.